The 28 T cell receptor beta chains below were found in one sample sequenced in a study of blood T cell repertoires in COVID-19 (dated by TCRdb to 2018 to 2021). Library prep was done by the immunoSEQ multiplex PCR assay. The table was pulled from immuneACCESS by TCRdb, which kept in-frame rearrangements only. Such tables lose some clones; where checked, under half of the loss comes from unresolved V genes, and the rest has no known cause. For this sample the table gives approximately 120,000 clones, of which about three quarters were detected only once. Together, the top ten hold approximately 4.3% of the sample. The material sequenced was peripheral blood. The receptor source for this set is a human donor in a cohort sampled during active or convalescent COVID-19.

The chain recombines TRBV29-1 with TRBJ2-2; 7 bases agree with TRBD1. In germline, CDR1 is SQVTM, CDR2 ANQGSEA. The CDR3 totals 14 residues. The V segment lost 1 base and the J segment 3 bases; nucleotides outside the gene matches: 2. CDR3 in amino acids: CSVEVQGDTGELFF. The CDR3 DNA is TGCAGCGTTGAAGTGCAGGGGGACACCGGGGAGCTGTTTTTT.

This clone came up once. The rearrangement uses TRBV10-3 and TRBJ2-1, with D unclear. CDR3 length: 15 amino acids. V was cut by 0 bases and J by 6 bases, with 12 bases left in between. CDR1 and CDR2 (germline): ENHRY, SYGVKD. CDR3 amino acids: CAISESETLGNEQFF. Written as DNA, the CDR3 is TGTGCCATCAGTGAGTCGGAGACCCTAGGCAATGAGCAGTTCTTC.

The gene calls are TRBV6-6 and TRBJ1-1; D unclear. Germline V CDR1 and CDR2: MNHNY, SVGAGI (reference sequence). This CDR3 comprises 13 residues. The germline V and J ends were trimmed by 10 bases and 0 bases, with 12 bases remaining between them. The CDR3 coding sequence is TGTGCCACCCAGCGGAGCATGAACACTGAAGCTTTCTTT. Translating it yields CATQRSMNTEAFF.

The rearrangement links TRBV28 to TRBJ1-1; possible D gene TRBD1, 5 bases. CDR3 size: 12 residues. CDR1 MDHEN and CDR2 SYDVKM come from the germline V gene. V lost 2 bases to trimming and J lost 11 bases, with 12 bases between them. In nucleotides, the CDR3 is TGTGCCAGCAGTTTAGGCAGGGAACGGGCTTTCTTT. It yields the protein CASSLGRERAFF.

This rearrangement joins TRBV7-2 to TRBJ1-5; maybe TRBD1 (5 bases). Germline lookup yields CDR1 SGHTA and CDR2 FQGNSA. Trimming cost V 4 bases and J 9 bases, with 19 bases left between them. The CDR3 is 15 residues long. The CDR3 region has the DNA TGTGCCAGCAGCTCTACAGGCGGTTACAATTGGCCCCAGCATTTT. It translates to CASSSTGGYNWPQHF.

The sample holds a few counts of this clone. The chain has TRBV5-5 and TRBJ2-7; possibly TRBD1 for D (6 bases). Germline loops: CDR1 SGHKS, CDR2 YYEKEE (reference sequence). V gave up 4 bases and J gave up 1 base, with 15 bases separating them. The length of the CDR3 is 15 residues. The CDR3: CASSIETGNSYEQYF. The CDR3 DNA follows: TGTGCCAGCAGCATAGAGACAGGAAATTCCTACGAGCAGTACTTC.

The chain carries TRBV28 and TRBJ1-2; 9 positions match TRBD1. The CDR3 covers 16 residues. After removal of 6 bases from V and 2 bases from J, the junction contained 10 bases not matched to a gene. The V gene's germline CDR1 is MDHEN and CDR2 SYDVKM. The chain's CDR3 is CASRQFSGTGNYGYTF. In nucleotides, the CDR3 is TGTGCCAGCAGACAATTTTCCGGGACAGGGAACTATGGCTACACCTTC.

V and J are TRBV5-5 and TRBJ2-1; 8 bases fit TRBD1. The CDR3 is made up of 16 amino acids. Germline V gene data show CDR1 as SGHKS and CDR2 as YYEKEE (reference sequence). V was pared by 3 bases and J by 4 bases, with 9 bases of the junction left unmatched. The CDR3 spells CASSSLPGQEYNEQFF. The CDR3 nucleotides read TGTGCCAGCAGCTCCCTGCCGGGACAGGAGTACAATGAGCAGTTCTTC.

V usage is TRBV2 and J usage is TRBJ1-5; 8 nucleotides agree with TRBD1. The trim removed 5 bases at V and 3 bases at J, leaving 9 bases unmatched. The CDR3 is made up of 16 amino acids. Germline CDR1 SNHLY, CDR2 FYNNEI. The DNA of the CDR3 is TGTGCCAGCAGTTCCCGGGACAGGTCCTTCAATCAGCCCCAGCATTTT. This gives the protein CASSSRDRSFNQPQHF.

This chain connects TRBV10-3 to TRBJ2-1; D uncertain. The germline V gene encodes CDR1 ENHRY and CDR2 SYGVKD. V lost 6 bases and J 1 base, leaving 13 bases between the germline ends. The CDR3 spans 15 residues. CDR3 protein: CAISPRSTSYNEQFF. In nucleotides, the CDR3 is TGTGCCATCAGCCCTCGGAGCACGTCCTACAATGAGCAGTTCTTC.

The genes are TRBV2 and TRBJ2-7, with D perhaps TRBD1 (6 bases). V was trimmed by 7 bases and J by 3 bases, leaving 13 bases between them. Per germline, CDR1 SNHLY and CDR2 FYNNEI. The CDR3 runs 13 residues. This chain's CDR3 is CASIQGQIYEQYF. CDR3 coding DNA: TGTGCCAGCATCCAGGGACAAATCTACGAGCAGTACTTC.

The gene calls are TRBV5-1 and TRBJ2-7; 13 bases agree with TRBD2. The CDR3 has 16 residues. Germline CDR1 SGHRS, CDR2 YFSETQ. V lost 4 bases and J lost 9; bases outside the gene matches: 13. CDR3 sequence: CASSPNAGLAGKGQYF. CDR3 in DNA: TGCGCCAGCAGCCCAAACGCGGGACTAGCGGGGAAGGGGCAGTACTTC. Full variable domain (remainder filled in from reference TRBV5-1 and TRBJ2-7): KAGVTQTPRYLIKTRGQQVTLSCSPISGHRSVSWYQQTPGQGLQFLFEYFSETQRNKGNFPGRFSGRQFSNSRSEMNVSTLELGDSALYLCASSPNAGLAGKGQYFGPGTRLTVT.

V gene TRBV2 combines with J gene TRBJ1-2, with D maybe TRBD1 (5 bases). CDR3 size: 14 residues. V lost 6 bases and J lost 2, with 13 bases in between. Germline V gives CDR1 SNHLY, CDR2 FYNNEI. DNA of the CDR3: TGTGCCAGCAGGGAGGGACCGATCAACTATGGCTACACCTTC. It codes for CASREGPINYGYTF. Full variable domain (outside the CDR3, taken from reference TRBV2 and TRBJ1-2): EPEVTQTPSHQVTQMGQEVILRCVPISNHLYFYWYRQILGQKVEFLVSFYNNEISEKSEIFDDQFSVERPDGSNFTLKIRSTKLEDSAMYFCASREGPINYGYTFGSGTRLTVV.

This clone has more than one count but fewer than ten. The chain employs TRBV6-5 and TRBJ2-1; 12 bases align to TRBD2. In germline, CDR1 is MNHEY, CDR2 SVGAGI. This CDR3 is 15 amino acids long. V gave up 7 bases and J gave up 4 bases; unmatched junction bases: 5. DNA for the CDR3: TGTGCCAGCAATAGACTAGCGGGGGTATACAATGAGCAGTTCTTC. It specifies CASNRLAGVYNEQFF.

The chain employs TRBV7-9 and TRBJ1-2; possible D gene TRBD1, 5 bases. The V end was cut by 2 bases, the J end by 2 bases, with 15 bases between. The CDR3 runs 16 residues. Germline CDR1 and CDR2: SEHNR and FQNEAQ (reference sequence). The DNA of the CDR3 is TGTGCCAGCAGCTTAAAATGGCTAGACAGCAACTATGGCTACACCTTC. It yields the protein CASSLKWLDSNYGYTF.

This chain connects TRBV7-9 to TRBJ2-2; a possible D gene is TRBD2 (5 bases). V gave up 3 bases and J gave up 4 bases, with 15 bases separating them. The CDR3 length is 16 residues. Germline values: CDR1 SEHNR, CDR2 FQNEAQ (reference sequence). The CDR3 loop is CASSFLNPGGTGELFF. The CDR3 DNA reads TGTGCCAGCAGCTTTCTAAACCCAGGAGGCACCGGGGAGCTGTTTTTT.

The V gene is TRBV7-9, the J gene TRBJ1-3, with 9 bases identical to TRBD1. The CDR3 extends over 16 amino acids. V dropped 4 bases and J dropped 3; count of bases not matched to a gene: 7. Germline CDR1 SEHNR, CDR2 FQNEAQ (reference sequence). CDR3 bases: TGTGCCAGCAGCTCAGAACAGGGGGCAGGTGGAAACACCATATATTTT. The encoded protein is CASSSEQGAGGNTIYF.

This clone was observed a single time. The rearrangement joins TRBV28 to TRBJ1-2; perhaps TRBD1 as D (5 bases). The CDR3 runs to 13 residues. Germline CDR1 is MDHEN and CDR2 is SYDVKM. V was trimmed by 1 base and J by 8 bases, leaving 11 bases between them. The CDR3 protein is CASSLLGAIGYTF. In nucleotides, the CDR3 is TGTGCCAGCAGTTTATTAGGGGCGATAGGCTACACCTTC.

About this clone: One junction end does not reproduce the germline sequence, and a read error may be involved. CDR3 in DNA: TGTGCCAGCTTGCAGGCGGGGGGTGGCGGCTACATCTTC. This translates into CASLQAGGGGYIF. This chain joins TRBV5-4 and TRBJ1-2, with D possibly TRBD1 on 5 matching bases. CDR3 length equals 13 residues. Germline V gene sequence: CDR1 SGHNT, CDR2 YYREEE (reference sequence).

The chain recombines TRBV7-9 with TRBJ2-2, with 7 bases aligning to TRBD2. The CDR3 sequence is 17 residues long. The germline CDR1 and CDR2 sequences are SEHNR and FQNEAQ (reference sequence). V lost 1 base and J lost 1; bases outside the gene matches: 6. Here the CDR3 reads CASSLVSLAENTGELFF. The CDR3 region has the DNA TGTGCCAGCAGCTTAGTAAGCCTAGCGGAGAACACCGGGGAGCTGTTTTTT.

V is TRBV13 and J is TRBJ2-3; D might be TRBD2 (6 bases). V lost 5 bases and J 2 bases, leaving 17 bases between the germline ends. The CDR3 totals 16 residues. Looked up from germline, CDR1 is PRHDT and CDR2 is FYEKMQ (reference sequence). The CDR3 bases are TGTGCCAGCAGCCCTTGGGGGGTAGCTGACACAGATACGCAGTATTTT. It translates to CASSPWGVADTDTQYF.

This clone was picked up a small number of times. The CDR3 DNA follows: TGTGCCAGTAGTATCCGACACCTCACCGGGGAGCTGTTTTTT. Amino acid sequence: CASSIRHLTGELFF. The rearrangement joins TRBV19 to TRBJ2-2; D call uncertain. The CDR3 totals 14 residues. V was trimmed by 3 bases and J by 4 bases, leaving 9 bases between them. Germline V gene sequence: CDR1 LNHDA, CDR2 SQIVND (reference sequence).

The rearrangement uses TRBV7-9 and TRBJ1-5; 8 nucleotides align to TRBD1. CDR1 is SEHNR and CDR2 is FQNEAQ in the germline V gene (reference sequence). The CDR3 has 14 residues. V gave up 3 bases and J gave up 7 bases; unmatched junction bases: 5. For the CDR3, the DNA is TGTGCCAGCAGCTTGACAGGGGTAATGCAGCCCCAGCATTTT. This gives the protein CASSLTGVMQPQHF.

The genes are TRBV10-3 and TRBJ1-1, with D possibly TRBD1 on 6 matching bases. CDR1 ENHRY and CDR2 SYGVKD come from the germline V gene. The V and J ends lost 6 bases and 9 bases respectively, with 14 bases between them. The CDR3 has 12 residues. Here the CDR3 reads CAIRATGIKAFF. Written as DNA, the CDR3 is TGTGCCATCAGGGCAACAGGGATCAAAGCTTTCTTT.

This clone was recorded only once. This rearrangement joins TRBV24-1 to TRBJ1-5; D might be TRBD1 (6 bases). V was cut by 4 bases and J by 3 bases, with 21 bases left in between. Germline V gene lookup returns CDR1 KGHDR and CDR2 SFDVKD. The CDR3 spans 18 residues. The CDR3 reads CATSESTEPYRDNQPQHF. The CDR3 DNA is TGTGCCACCAGTGAATCAACCGAACCGTACAGGGACAATCAGCCCCAGCATTTT.

The V and J genes are TRBV11-2 and TRBJ1-1; the match to TRBD1 covers 8 bases. V lost 1 base, J lost 0 bases, and 13 bases stayed unmatched. This CDR3 contains 19 residues. Germline-derived CDR1 and CDR2 are SGHAT and FQNNGV. The CDR3 protein is CASSLGRRGGQVLNTEAFF. The CDR3 DNA is TGTGCCAGCAGCTTAGGACGTAGAGGGGGACAGGTATTGAACACTGAAGCTTTCTTT.

This chain uses TRBV6-6 with TRBJ1-1; 9 nucleotides match TRBD1. Germline V gene data show CDR1 as MNHNY and CDR2 as SVGAGI (reference sequence). Trimming took 5 bases from V and 4 from J; bases not matched to a gene: 8. There are 15 residues in the CDR3. The CDR3 here is CASSQQTGGITEAFF. Written as DNA, the CDR3 is TGTGCCAGCAGTCAGCAGACAGGGGGGATCACTGAAGCTTTCTTT.

The rearrangement links TRBV11-2 to TRBJ2-7; D ambiguous. This CDR3 is 11 amino acids long. V was pared by 6 bases and J by 3 bases, with 6 bases between. Per the germline V gene, CDR1 is SGHAT and CDR2 is FQNNGV. CDR3 residues: CASSEYYEQYF. CDR3 in DNA: TGTGCCAGCAGTGAGTACTACGAGCAGTACTTC.